This TCR beta chain was sequenced in a study of identical twins. The CDR3 spans 14 residues. Germline CDR1 reads SGHRS; CDR2 reads YFSETQ. V trimming: 6 bases; J trimming: 3 bases; junction bases outside the gene matches: 5. Unique molecular identifiers were present on cDNA, and template switching added a universal primer site. One entry per CDR3 protein results from TCRdb running MiXCR on the 5' RACE reads. The sample contains roughly 630,000 distinct CDR3 sequences, 7% to 7.5% of which appear only once. Overall study results and limits: Fewer insertions marked abundant cord blood beta clonotypes; young adult naive trended weakly, memory not at all. The study reached conclusions through statistical analysis that was cross-sectional, not following the same donors.

This clonotype was counted ten times or more. Its specificity is not known. These data were also reused for a study on yellow fever vaccine responses in identical twins.

Sequencing used PBMCs. The sequence derives from a woman under 30 in good health. This rearrangement joins TRBV5-1 to TRBJ2-3; TRBD1 matches 9 bases. CDR3: CASTHRGLTDTQYF. CDR3 sequence (DNA): TGCGCCAGCACTCACAGGGGGCTAACAGATACGCAGTATTTT. Using reference TRBV5-1 and TRBJ2-3 for the parts outside the CDR3, the full variable domain is KAGVTQTPRYLIKTRGQQVTLSCSPISGHRSVSWYQQTPGQGLQFLFEYFSETQRNKGNFPGRFSGRQFSNSRSEMNVSTLELGDSALYLCASTHRGLTDTQYFGPGTRLTVL.